Below are 30 T cell receptor beta chains sequenced from a single sample in a study of human T cells and chemical hapten exposure. TCRdb re-called the RACE reads with MiXCR, one entry per CDR3 protein. The sample has around 44,000 distinct CDR3 sequences; under 5% are singletons. As to time point: patch test 1, 2 weeks after DPC sensitization. Sample treatment: therapeutic diphenylcyclopropenone sensitization with weekly scalp DPC. Extraction of total RNA was performed on unfractionated whole blood. The sequencing used whole blood, collected in connection with sensitization to the hapten diphenylcyclopropenone (DPC). The receptors stem from a man aged 50-59 years with alopecia areata. Some clones in this sample may be carry-over from other donors' samples.

This clonotype has ten or more counts. This chain connects TRBV10-3 to TRBJ2-1; no firm D call. V lost 0 bases to trimming and J lost 6 bases, with 12 bases between them. This CDR3 is 15 amino acids long. Germline V CDR1 and CDR2: ENHRY, SYGVKD. The CDR3 nucleotides are TGTGCCATCAGTGAGTCGATACTTCTGAGCAATGAGCAGTTCTTC. This gives the protein CAISESILLSNEQFF.

This clonotype was seen ten or more times. The chain has TRBV29-1 and TRBJ2-5; TRBD1 is a possible D gene (6 bases). Trimming left V 4 bases short and J 5 bases short, with 17 bases between. CDR3 length: 14 amino acids. In germline, CDR1 is SQVTM, CDR2 ANQGSEA. The CDR3 protein is CSVATIGTMETQYF. CDR3 bases: TGCAGCGTTGCCACTATCGGGACAATGGAGACCCAGTACTTC.

The sample holds a few counts of this clonotype. In DNA form, the CDR3 reads TGTGCCAGCAGCTTAGCGCGGGACAGGGTATTTTCGGTCACTGAAGCTTTCTTT. Its translation is CASSLARDRVFSVTEAFF. The gene calls are TRBV7-8 and TRBJ1-1, with 9 bases aligning to TRBD1. Per the germline V gene, CDR1 is SGHVS and CDR2 is FQNEAQ. The junction had 12 bases not matched to a gene; V was cut back by 0 bases and J by 4 bases. The CDR3 covers 18 residues.

This clonotype was recorded at least ten times. This sequence joins TRBV6-5 and TRBJ1-1; D might be TRBD1 (6 bases). V was pared by 5 bases and J by 1 base, with 11 bases between. This CDR3 is built from 14 residues. The germline gives CDR1 MNHEY, CDR2 SVGAGI. The CDR3 is CASSRDTRNTEAFF. The CDR3, as DNA: TGTGCCAGCAGTCGGGACACTCGGAACACTGAAGCTTTCTTT.

This clonotype has more than one count but fewer than ten. V gene TRBV7-2 combines with J gene TRBJ2-3; a possible D gene is TRBD2 (5 bases). CDR3 length: 15 amino acids. The germline V gene has CDR1 SGHTA and CDR2 FQGNSA. V lost 3 bases, J lost 1 base, and 11 bases lay in between. The CDR3 is CASSFDGGRTDTQYF. CDR3 sequence (DNA): TGTGCCAGCAGCTTTGATGGAGGCCGCACAGATACGCAGTATTTT.

This clonotype was seen many times. The CDR3: CASSRQGMNTEAFF. Written as DNA, the CDR3 is TGCGCCAGCAGCCGCCAGGGGATGAACACTGAAGCTTTCTTT. This rearrangement joins TRBV5-1 to TRBJ1-1; a possible D gene is TRBD1 (6 bases). The V gene lost 4 bases and the J gene lost 0 bases, with 10 bases spanning the gap. Germline loops: CDR1 SGHRS, CDR2 YFSETQ. CDR3 length equals 14 residues.

This clonotype was recorded at least ten times. The V call is TRBV19, the J call TRBJ1-5; 11 positions match TRBD1. V gave up 3 bases and J gave up 1 base; unmatched junction bases: 8. CDR1 LNHDA and CDR2 SQIVND come from the germline V gene (reference sequence). The CDR3 contains 18 residues. Written as DNA, the CDR3 is TGTGCCAGTAGTATTCGGACAGGGGGCGCGGGAAGCAATCAGCCCCAGCATTTT. Encoded protein: CASSIRTGGAGSNQPQHF. Full variable domain (rest looked up from reference TRBV19 and TRBJ1-5): DGGITQSPKYLFRKEGQNVTLSCEQNLNHDAMYWYRQDPGQGLRLIYYSQIVNDFQKGDIAEGYSVSREKKESFPLTVTSAQKNPTAFYLCASSIRTGGAGSNQPQHFGDGTRLSIL.

This clonotype was recorded many times. The chain combines TRBV6-1 with TRBJ2-3; TRBD1 agrees at 8 bases. The germline V gene encodes CDR1 MNHNS and CDR2 SASEGT. The CDR3 has 15 residues. J gave up 2 bases and V 2 bases, and 3 bases lay outside the gene matches. The CDR3 coding sequence is TGTGCCAGCAGTGAATGGGACAGGACCACAGATACGCAGTATTTT. Residues: CASSEWDRTTDTQYF.

This rearrangement joins TRBV6-5 to TRBJ2-5, with a weak D call TRBD1 (6 bases). The V gene's germline CDR1 is MNHEY and CDR2 SVGAGI. The V and J ends lost 5 bases and 2 bases respectively, with 24 bases between them. The CDR3 loop spans 18 amino acids. This CDR3 is CASSPYYWAGELQETQYF. In DNA form, the CDR3 reads TGTGCCAGCAGTCCCTATTACTGGGCAGGGGAGCTTCAAGAGACCCAGTACTTC.

This clonotype was seen repeatedly, ten times or more. The V gene is TRBV29-1, the J gene TRBJ1-2, with D hard to call. CDR1 SQVTM and CDR2 ANQGSEA come from the germline V gene. V gave up 3 bases and J gave up 6 bases, with 5 bases separating them. This CDR3 region has 10 residues. CDR3 nucleotides: TGCAGCGTTGACGCCAATGGCTACACCTTC. This gives the protein CSVDANGYTF.

This clonotype appeared many times. This sequence joins TRBV20-1 and TRBJ2-1, with 8 positions matching TRBD1. This CDR3 is built from 11 residues. CDR1 and CDR2 (germline): DFQATT, SNEGSKA (reference sequence). J gave up 16 bases and V 6 bases, and 11 bases lay outside the gene matches. This CDR3 reads CSANDRDRQFF. DNA for the CDR3: TGCAGTGCAAACGACCGGGACAGGCAATTCTTC.

This clonotype was seen repeatedly, ten times or more. The chain carries TRBV12-3 or TRBV12-4 and TRBJ2-1; D possibly corresponds to TRBD2 (5 bases). CDR3 length: 15 residues. V was pared by 3 bases and J by 6 bases, with 15 bases between. The CDR3 loop reads CASSFLLRDINEQFF. The CDR3 DNA is TGTGCCAGCAGTTTTTTGCTACGGGATATCAATGAGCAGTTCTTC.

This clonotype was seen at least ten times. This chain connects TRBV24-1 to TRBJ2-1; 10 nucleotides match TRBD1. V shed 4 bases and J 15 bases; nucleotides not matched to a gene: 5. This CDR3 contains 12 residues. Per the germline V gene, CDR1 is KGHDR and CDR2 is SFDVKD. Written as DNA, the CDR3 is TGTGCCACCAGTGACCCTGGACAGGGGGTGTTCTTC. The encoded protein is CATSDPGQGVFF.

This clonotype has at least ten counts. The chain joins TRBV29-1 to TRBJ1-1; no clear D gene. Trimming pared 4 bases from V and 1 base from J, leaving 10 bases between. The CDR3 length is 13 residues. Germline-derived CDR1 and CDR2 are SQVTM and ANQGSEA. The CDR3 DNA reads as TGCAGCGTTGTCTGGCTGGAGAACACTGAAGCTTTCTTT. It is translated as CSVVWLENTEAFF. The full variable domain, in which reference TRBV29-1 and TRBJ1-1 provide the parts outside the CDR3, is SAVISQKPSRDICQRGTSLTIQCQVDSQVTMMFWYRQQPGQSLTLIATANQGSEATYESGFVIDKFPISRPNLTFSTLTVSNMSPEDSSIYLCSVVWLENTEAFFGQGTRLTVV.

This clonotype has at least ten counts. The chain recombines TRBV5-6 with TRBJ2-7; D is perhaps TRBD1 (6 bases). V lost 0 bases to trimming and J lost 2 bases, with 6 bases between them. Germline values: CDR1 SGHDT, CDR2 YYEEEE. The CDR3 runs to 13 residues. The CDR3 region has the DNA TGTGCCAGCAGCTTGGGGGACACCTACGAGCAGTACTTC. It yields the protein CASSLGDTYEQYF.

This clonotype was seen ten or more times. The chain is built from TRBV20-1 and TRBJ2-5; D could derive from TRBD1 or TRBD2 (5 bases each). With 5 bases removed from V and 3 bases from J, the gap between germline ends came to 13 bases. The CDR3 covers 13 residues. Germline lookup yields CDR1 DFQATT and CDR2 SNEGSKA (reference sequence). The CDR3 reads CSACNLGEETQYF. In nucleotides, the CDR3 is TGCAGTGCTTGTAATTTGGGGGAAGAGACCCAGTACTTC.

This clonotype was seen repeatedly, ten times or more. This sequence joins TRBV7-9 and TRBJ1-5; D may be TRBD1 (5 bases). The CDR3 is 13 amino acids. The germline CDR1 and CDR2 sequences are SEHNR and FQNEAQ (reference sequence). The CDR3 bases are TGTGGGGTAAATGATCAGGGAGGGCAGCCCCAGCATTTT. Encoded protein: CGVNDQGGQPQHF.

This clonotype was detected many times. The rearrangement links TRBV4-3 to TRBJ2-3, with 7 bases identical to TRBD2. V lost 0 bases, J lost 4 bases, and 1 base stayed unmatched. The length of the CDR3 is 14 residues. The germline V gene has CDR1 LGHNA and CDR2 YSLEER. CDR3: CASSQEAGADTQYF. The CDR3 nucleotides are TGCGCCAGCAGCCAAGAGGCGGGGGCAGATACGCAGTATTTT.

At least ten counts were recorded for this clonotype. The rearrangement links TRBV12-3 or TRBV12-4 to TRBJ2-1; 8 nucleotides line up with TRBD1. The J segment lost 6 bases and the V segment lost 2 bases, leaving 0 bases of the junction unmatched. This CDR3 has 13 residues. The CDR3 nucleotides read TGTGCCAGCAGTTTACAGGGGGCCAATGAGCAGTTCTTC. Translating it yields CASSLQGANEQFF.

For this clonotype: With a much larger clone just one base away, this may be a read error. The chain combines TRBV2 with TRBJ2-5; D not certain. Germline V gene lookup returns CDR1 SNHLY and CDR2 FYNNEI. The CDR3 totals 14 residues. The CDR3 loop is CVSSLQLPQETQYF. The DNA for the CDR3 is TGTGTCAGCAGCCTACAGTTGCCCCAAGAGACCCAGTACTTC.

This clonotype came up many times. The chain links TRBV29-1 to TRBJ2-7; a possible D gene is TRBD2 (6 bases). Trimming cost V 5 bases and J 4 bases, with 12 bases left between them. The CDR3 consists of 12 residues. Germline values: CDR1 SQVTM, CDR2 ANQGSEA. CDR3 sequence reads: CSVWEAVYEQYF. CDR3 DNA sequence: TGCAGCGTTTGGGAGGCTGTTTACGAGCAGTACTTC.

This clonotype was seen many times. The CDR3 region has the DNA TGTGCCAGCAGTCGGAGCGGTAGCACAGATACGCAGTATTTT. Translation: CASSRSGSTDTQYF. The chain has TRBV3-1 and TRBJ2-3, with D possibly being TRBD2 (5 bases). Trimming shortened V by 6 bases and J by 0 bases, and 10 bases separated the two germline ends. The V gene's germline CDR1 is LGHDT and CDR2 YNNKEL (reference sequence). CDR3 length equals 14 residues.

At least ten counts were recorded for this clonotype. The chain joins TRBV18 to TRBJ2-7, with a possible D match to TRBD2 (5 bases). CDR3 size: 14 residues. Per germline, CDR1 KGHSH and CDR2 LQKENI. V was clipped by 5 bases and J by 7 bases, with 18 bases between them. The CDR3, as DNA: TGTGCCAGCTCATTGCTGGACGGAACGGGGGAGCAGTACTTC. This encodes CASSLLDGTGEQYF.

This clonotype was seen many times. This chain connects TRBV20-1 to TRBJ1-4, with unresolved D. CDR1 and CDR2 from the germline V gene are DFQATT and SNEGSKA (reference sequence). CDR3 length equals 14 residues. Trimming left V 6 bases short and J 3 bases short, with 14 bases between. Here the CDR3 DNA reads TGCAGTGCCAGCCAGGCGGGAGCTAATGAAAAACTGTTTTTT. Protein sequence: CSASQAGANEKLFF.

This chain connects TRBV20-1 to TRBJ1-1, with unresolved D. Trimming stripped 2 bases from V and 1 base from J, with 5 bases between. Germline values: CDR1 DFQATT, CDR2 SNEGSKA (reference sequence). The CDR3 length is 12 residues. For the CDR3, the DNA is TGCAGTGCTAGATCGCCGAACACTGAAGCTTTCTTT. This translates into CSARSPNTEAFF.

J is TRBJ2-5 and V is TRBV2, with no clear D. The germline V gene encodes CDR1 SNHLY and CDR2 FYNNEI. V lost 1 base to trimming and J lost 5 bases, with 5 bases between them. The CDR3 runs 12 residues. The CDR3: CASSEDSETQYF. The CDR3 bases are TGTGCCAGCAGTGAAGATTCGGAGACCCAGTACTTC.

This clonotype was counted many times. This chain joins TRBV7-9 and TRBJ2-5, with D possibly being TRBD2 (5 bases). Germline V gene sequence: CDR1 SEHNR, CDR2 FQNEAQ (reference sequence). Trimming shortened V by 7 bases and J by 4 bases, and 13 bases separated the two germline ends. The CDR3 is 13 residues long. The CDR3 sequence is CASIEEVGETQYF. The CDR3 region has the DNA TGTGCCAGCATCGAGGAGGTAGGAGAGACCCAGTACTTC.

There are many counts of this clonotype. This sequence joins TRBV12-3 or TRBV12-4 and TRBJ2-3, with D tentatively TRBD2 (5 bases). This CDR3 has 12 residues. The V end was cut by 6 bases, the J end by 6 bases, with 10 bases between. The CDR3 nucleotides read TGTGCCAGCAGACAGCCGGGGGATACGCAGTATTTT. The encoded protein is CASRQPGDTQYF.

This clonotype was detected ten times or more. The chain carries TRBV20-1 and TRBJ1-5; possible D gene TRBD1, 5 bases. The V gene lost 3 bases and the J gene lost 7 bases, with 13 bases spanning the gap. Germline CDR1 is DFQATT and CDR2 is SNEGSKA (reference sequence). This CDR3 spans 13 amino acids. This CDR3 is CSASLGASQPQHF. In DNA, the CDR3 is TGCAGTGCTAGCTTAGGGGCTTCCCAGCCCCAGCATTTT.

This clonotype was seen many times. CDR3 nucleotide sequence: TGTGCCAGCAGTTTCGGGGGGGGGTCCTACAATGAGCAGTTCTTC. Protein: CASSFGGGSYNEQFF. This chain joins TRBV12-3 or TRBV12-4 and TRBJ2-1, with TRBD2 matching 8 bases. V lost 3 bases to trimming and J lost 1 base; unmatched junction nucleotides: 2. The CDR3 sequence is 15 residues long.